One and the same sample provided the 32 T cell receptor beta chains below, sequenced in a study of T cells in Graves' hyperthyroidism and ophthalmopathy. TCR beta CDR3 sequences were amplified from RNA transcripts. First-round RT-PCR of the TCR CDR3 relied on the HTBI primer set. One entry per CDR3 protein results from TCRdb running MiXCR on the multiplex PCR reads. The sample shows around 600,000 distinct CDR3 sequences, 13% to 15% of them seen only once. The sequencing sample was made of blood. Receptors were obtained from a woman aged 18 to 35 with Graves' ophthalmopathy.

This clonotype was seen only a few times. The chain links TRBV20-1 to TRBJ1-2; TRBD1 agrees at 7 bases. J was trimmed by 7 bases and V by 1 base; bases with no gene match: 9. CDR1 is DFQATT and CDR2 is SNEGSKA in the germline V gene (reference sequence). The CDR3 spans 14 residues. In DNA, the CDR3 is TGCAGTGCTAGAGGACAGGGCGACCCATCTGGCTACACCTTC. Protein product: CSARGQGDPSGYTF.

This clonotype was picked up a small number of times. The rearrangement uses TRBV9 and TRBJ2-1; TRBD1 matches at 10 bases. V was pared by 0 bases and J by 3 bases, with 6 bases of the junction left unmatched. In germline, CDR1 is SGDLS, CDR2 YYNGEE. The CDR3 is 17 amino acids. CDR3 coding DNA: TGTGCCAGCAGCGTAGAAGAGGGGACAGGGGTCTACAATGAGCAGTTCTTC. Translated, it gives CASSVEEGTGVYNEQFF.

The V call is TRBV28, the J call TRBJ1-5, with D tentatively TRBD1 (6 bases). CDR3 length: 17 amino acids. Trimming removed 8 bases from V and 1 base from J, with 21 bases in between. CDR1 MDHEN and CDR2 SYDVKM come from the germline V gene. The CDR3 sequence: CASPGPGTRVSNQPQHF. The DNA of the CDR3 is TGTGCCAGCCCAGGCCCCGGGACACGGGTGAGCAATCAGCCCCAGCATTTT.

The table lists this clonotype with many counts. This chain links TRBV7-2 with TRBJ2-1; 8 bases align to TRBD2. The CDR3 sequence is 16 residues long. The J segment lost 4 bases and the V segment lost 4 bases, leaving 9 bases of the junction unmatched. Germline CDR1 reads SGHTA; CDR2 reads FQGNSA. CDR3 sequence reads: CASSSQTSAPYNEQFF. CDR3 DNA: TGTGCCAGCAGCTCTCAGACTAGCGCCCCGTACAATGAGCAGTTCTTC.

J is TRBJ2-2 and V is TRBV5-1, with 10 bases fitting TRBD2. Per the germline V gene, CDR1 is SGHRS and CDR2 is YFSETQ. This CDR3 comprises 22 residues. With 4 bases clipped from V and 1 base from J, the junction kept 22 bases outside the gene matches. The CDR3: CASSPPRLGLAYGDLNTGELFF. Written as DNA, the CDR3 is TGCGCCAGCAGCCCTCCTAGGCTGGGACTAGCGTATGGGGACCTGAACACCGGGGAGCTGTTTTTT.

This clonotype was counted ten times or more. The chain links TRBV5-8 to TRBJ2-5; D is possibly TRBD2 (6 bases). The CDR3 consists of 12 residues. V lost 2 bases, J lost 9 bases, and 11 bases lay in between. Per germline, CDR1 SGHTS and CDR2 YDEGEE. The CDR3 protein is CASSFGEEAQYF. The CDR3 DNA reads TGTGCCAGCAGCTTTGGGGAGGAGGCCCAGTACTTC.

This clonotype occurred many times. V gene TRBV29-1 combines with J gene TRBJ2-7; TRBD1 matches 10 bases. The trim removed 1 base at V and 0 bases at J, leaving 6 bases unmatched. Germline V CDR1 and CDR2: SQVTM, ANQGSEA. The CDR3 loop spans 16 amino acids. The CDR3: CSVEGTGGSLSYEQYF. The CDR3 DNA is TGCAGCGTTGAAGGGACAGGGGGTTCCCTCTCCTACGAGCAGTACTTC.

As regards this clonotype: The junction differs from germline at one of its ends, possibly a read error. The rearrangement links TRBV20-1 to TRBJ2-7, with 7 nucleotides matching TRBD2. Looked up from germline, CDR1 is DFQATT and CDR2 is SNEGSKA (reference sequence). This CDR3 is built from 13 residues. The CDR3 protein is CSAAGGSSNEQYF. The CDR3, as DNA: TGCAGTGCGGCTGGCGGGAGCTCCAACGAGCAGTACTTC.

The chain joins TRBV10-3 to TRBJ1-1; the match to TRBD1 covers 7 bases. This CDR3 contains 14 residues. The ends lost 2 bases at V and 5 bases at J; junction bases unmatched: 5. Germline-derived CDR1 and CDR2 are ENHRY and SYGVKD. The CDR3 loop is CAISEATGVTEAFF. The CDR3 DNA reads TGTGCCATCAGTGAGGCAACAGGGGTTACTGAAGCTTTCTTT.

This chain joins TRBV19 and TRBJ2-2; D tentatively reads TRBD1 or TRBD2 (5 bases each). Trimming stripped 5 bases from V and 4 bases from J, with 14 bases between. This CDR3 has 15 residues. CDR1 LNHDA and CDR2 SQIVND come from the germline V gene (reference sequence). CDR3 loop: CASSFTGRRTGELFF. Written as DNA, the CDR3 is TGTGCCAGTAGTTTCACGGGACGGCGCACCGGGGAGCTGTTTTTT.

This clonotype was detected many times. This sequence joins TRBV6-5 and TRBJ1-2; D remains ambiguous. V shed 6 bases and J shed 4 bases, with 12 bases lying between them. The CDR3 sequence is 13 residues long. Germline CDR1 reads MNHEY; CDR2 reads SVGAGI. In DNA, the CDR3 is TGTGCCAGCAGGCCAGATCACGGCTATGGCTACACCTTC. This sequence encodes CASRPDHGYGYTF.

Ten or more counts support this clonotype. The gene calls are TRBV30 and TRBJ1-1; no clear D gene. Germline assignment: CDR1 GTSNPN and CDR2 SVGIG (reference sequence). The ends were cut back, 2 bases at V and 3 bases at J, with 13 bases in the middle. This CDR3 region has 14 residues. This chain's CDR3 is CAWSPDPGDTEAFF. CDR3 coding DNA: TGTGCCTGGAGTCCAGACCCTGGGGACACTGAAGCTTTCTTT.

About this clonotype itself: A junction boundary mismatches the germline segment, possibly from a read error. This chain joins TRBV5-1 and TRBJ1-5; no reliable D call. The CDR3 is 15 residues long. Germline lookup yields CDR1 SGHRS and CDR2 YFSETQ. CDR3 sequence reads: CASTSGVVLRQPQHF. CDR3 coding DNA: TGTGCCAGCACCTCGGGAGTGGTCCTCAGACAGCCCCAGCATTTT.

This clonotype was detected ten times or more. The chain carries TRBV24-1 and TRBJ2-1; D tentatively fits TRBD1 or TRBD2 (5 bases each). The CDR3 is made up of 16 amino acids. CDR1 is KGHDR, CDR2 SFDVKD, per germline. Trimming took 5 bases from V and 7 from J, leaving 20 bases between them. CDR3 nucleotide sequence: TGTGCCACCAGTGGCGTTATGAGGGGAATCGAAAATGAGCAGTTCTTC. The encoded protein is CATSGVMRGIENEQFF.

This clonotype was found many times. CDR3 sequence (DNA): TGTGCCAGCTCAACCACCGGGACAGAGCAGTTCTTC. It encodes CASSTTGTEQFF. The gene calls are TRBV12-3 or TRBV12-4 and TRBJ2-1, with D perhaps matching TRBD1 (6 bases). V lost 8 bases and J lost 10, with 15 bases in between. The CDR3 consists of 12 residues.

This clonotype occurred a few times. J is TRBJ1-1 and V is TRBV20-1; D not certain. CDR3 length equals 14 residues. The germline V gene has CDR1 DFQATT and CDR2 SNEGSKA (reference sequence). V was clipped by 5 bases and J by 0 bases, with 13 bases between them. The CDR3 spells CSAGLVGMNTEAFF. The DNA of the CDR3 is TGCAGTGCTGGACTTGTGGGGATGAACACTGAAGCTTTCTTT.

This clonotype was counted at least ten times. This sequence joins TRBV27 and TRBJ2-4; D gene uncertain. V was shortened by 6 bases and J by 1 base, with 10 bases between the two germline ends. The CDR3 is 14 residues long. CDR1 and CDR2 from the germline V gene are MNHEY and SMNVEV (reference sequence). The CDR3 sequence: CASSRTPAKNIQYF. The CDR3 nucleotides are TGTGCCAGCAGCCGCACCCCTGCCAAAAACATTCAGTACTTC.

Many counts were recorded for this clonotype. The CDR3 reads CSVPHRNTEAFF. CDR3 sequence (DNA): TGCAGCGTACCGCACAGGAACACTGAAGCTTTCTTT. The chain is built from TRBV29-1 and TRBJ1-1; D call uncertain. This CDR3 comprises 12 residues. Germline V lookup: CDR1 SQVTM, CDR2 ANQGSEA. V dropped 6 bases and J dropped 1 base, with 9 bases sitting between them.

The chain combines TRBV12-3 or TRBV12-4 with TRBJ2-6; 7 bases fit TRBD2. Trimming at V came to 6 bases and at J to 0 bases, leaving 11 bases not matched to a gene. The CDR3 runs 18 residues. The CDR3 spells CASRSSGGSVSGANVLTF. For the CDR3, the DNA is TGTGCCAGCAGGAGCTCCGGGGGGAGCGTCTCTGGGGCCAACGTCCTGACTTTC.

The genes are TRBV28 and TRBJ2-7; tentatively, D is TRBD2 (6 bases). Germline V gene lookup returns CDR1 MDHEN and CDR2 SYDVKM. Trimming shortened V by 6 bases and J by 2 bases, and 14 bases separated the two germline ends. CDR3 length: 14 amino acids. The CDR3 DNA reads as TGTGCCAGCAGCCCATCGGGGGACCCCTACGAGCAGTACTTC. Translated, it gives CASSPSGDPYEQYF. Using reference TRBV28 and TRBJ2-7 for the parts outside the CDR3, the full variable domain is DVKVTQSSRYLVKRTGEKVFLECVQDMDHENMFWYRQDPGLGLRLIYFSYDVKMKEKGDIPEGYSVSREKKERFSLILESASTNQTSMYLCASSPSGDPYEQYFGPGTRLTVT.

This clonotype was counted ten times or more. The chain joins TRBV28 to TRBJ2-7; 7 bases fit TRBD1. This CDR3 is built from 13 residues. The germline CDR1 and CDR2 sequences are MDHEN and SYDVKM. The ends lost 6 bases at V and 2 bases at J; junction bases unmatched: 4. The CDR3 region is CASRPTGPYEQYF. The CDR3 region has the DNA TGTGCCAGCAGGCCGACAGGGCCCTACGAGCAGTACTTC.

This clonotype occurred a few times. The rearrangement uses TRBV6-5 and TRBJ2-7; TRBD1 agrees at 11 bases. This CDR3 spans 16 amino acids. CDR1 and CDR2 (germline): MNHEY, SVGAGI. Germline trimming cut 2 bases from V and 2 bases from J; bases unmatched to any gene: 5. CDR3 in amino acids: CASSYPRTGGTYEQYF. The CDR3 DNA is TGTGCCAGCAGTTACCCTAGGACAGGGGGCACCTACGAGCAGTACTTC.

The chain combines TRBV9 with TRBJ2-1, with 11 bases aligning to TRBD2. CDR3 length: 14 residues. V lost 0 bases and J lost 14; bases outside the gene matches: 7. From germline, CDR1 is SGDLS and CDR2 YYNGEE. CDR3 nucleotides: TGTGCCAGCAGCGTAGCGTTAGCGGGAGGGTCAAAGTTCTTC. Encoded protein: CASSVALAGGSKFF.

J is TRBJ1-6 and V is TRBV5-6; D is ambiguous. Germline V gene lookup returns CDR1 SGHDT and CDR2 YYEEEE. V lost 1 base to trimming and J lost 7 bases, with 9 bases between them. This CDR3 spans 14 amino acids. The CDR3 nucleotides are TGTGCCAGCAGCTTGTGGCAGAGCAATTCACCCCTCCACTTT. Amino acids: CASSLWQSNSPLHF.

This clonotype was observed many times. This chain connects TRBV9 to TRBJ2-5, with TRBD2 identical over 11 bases. J was trimmed by 5 bases and V by 4 bases; bases with no gene match: 16. CDR3 length: 18 amino acids. The V gene's germline CDR1 is SGDLS and CDR2 YYNGEE. CDR3 coding DNA: TGTGCCAGCAGCCCCGGACTAGCGGGTGGCGGAGGAGGGGAGACCCAGTACTTC. Its translation is CASSPGLAGGGGGETQYF.

This clonotype was detected only a few times. This chain uses TRBV9 with TRBJ2-7, with TRBD2 matching 10 bases. The CDR3 loop spans 18 amino acids. Germline V gene lookup returns CDR1 SGDLS and CDR2 YYNGEE. Losses at the gene ends were 3 bases for V and 0 bases for J; bases not matched to a gene: 12. Here the CDR3 reads CASSASGTSAQNSYEQYF. The CDR3 DNA follows: TGTGCCAGCAGCGCCTCCGGGACTAGCGCTCAGAACTCCTACGAGCAGTACTTC.

This clonotype was found many times. The V and J genes are TRBV20-1 and TRBJ1-5, with D perhaps matching TRBD1 (5 bases). The germline gives CDR1 DFQATT, CDR2 SNEGSKA (reference sequence). V was clipped by 3 bases and J by 7 bases, with 19 bases between them. There are 15 residues in the CDR3. The CDR3 DNA follows: TGCAGTGCTAGTTATGAAGGGACGGGGGGGCAGCCCCAGCATTTT. Encoded protein: CSASYEGTGGQPQHF.

The table lists this clonotype with a few counts. This chain connects TRBV29-1 to TRBJ1-5; D unresolved. Germline lookup yields CDR1 SQVTM and CDR2 ANQGSEA. The CDR3 runs to 14 residues. V gave up 0 bases and J gave up 1 base, with 7 bases separating them. This CDR3 reads CSVEDTRSNQPQHF. CDR3 DNA sequence: TGCAGCGTTGAAGATACAAGGAGCAATCAGCCCCAGCATTTT.

There are many counts of this clonotype. The chain carries TRBV20-1 and TRBJ1-1; possible D gene TRBD1, 5 bases. V was shortened by 5 bases and J by 4 bases, with 20 bases between the two germline ends. Germline CDR1 is DFQATT and CDR2 is SNEGSKA (reference sequence). CDR3 size: 15 residues. CDR3 DNA: TGCAGTGCTGACCGACTGGGCTTCGGGGGCACTGAAGCTTTCTTT. Encoded protein: CSADRLGFGGTEAFF.

In regard to this clonotype: Being one base from a much bigger clone, this may be a read error. The V call is TRBV6-1, the J call TRBJ2-2, with 8 nucleotides matching TRBD2. This CDR3 is built from 14 residues. Per the germline V gene, CDR1 is MNHNS and CDR2 is SASEGT. CDR3 sequence (DNA): TGTGCCAGCAGCGGGACTAGGAACACCGGGGAGCTGCTTTTT. Its translation is CASSGTRNTGELLF.

The table lists this clonotype with many counts. This chain joins TRBV6-1 and TRBJ1-4; 10 bases line up with TRBD1. V lost 5 bases and J lost 4; bases outside the gene matches: 7. This CDR3 spans 16 amino acids. Germline values: CDR1 MNHNS, CDR2 SASEGT. The CDR3 sequence: CASSSPGQGVNEKLFF. The CDR3 nucleotides are TGTGCCAGCAGTTCCCCCGGACAGGGGGTTAATGAAAAACTGTTTTTT.

This clonotype was seen many times. J is TRBJ2-1 and V is TRBV25-1, with D unclear. Deletions cut 2 bases from V and 4 bases from J, with 6 bases between. Germline V gene sequence: CDR1 MGHDK, CDR2 SYGVNS. CDR3 length: 13 amino acids. This CDR3 is CASSEGRYNEQFF. The CDR3 DNA is TGTGCCAGCAGTGAAGGGCGGTACAATGAGCAGTTCTTC.